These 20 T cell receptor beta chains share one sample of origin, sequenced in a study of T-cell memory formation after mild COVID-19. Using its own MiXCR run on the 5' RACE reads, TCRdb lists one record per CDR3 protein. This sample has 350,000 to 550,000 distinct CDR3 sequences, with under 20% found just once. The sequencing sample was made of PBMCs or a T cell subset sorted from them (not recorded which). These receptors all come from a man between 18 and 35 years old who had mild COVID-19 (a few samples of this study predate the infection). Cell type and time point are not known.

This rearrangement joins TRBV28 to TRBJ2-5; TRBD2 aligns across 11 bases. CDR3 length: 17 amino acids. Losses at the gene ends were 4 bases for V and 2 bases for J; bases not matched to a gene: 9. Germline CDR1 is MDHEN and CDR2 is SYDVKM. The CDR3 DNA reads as TGTGCCAGCAGTTCTCTAGCGGGGGGAGCCATTCAAGAGACCCAGTACTTC. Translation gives CASSSLAGGAIQETQYF.

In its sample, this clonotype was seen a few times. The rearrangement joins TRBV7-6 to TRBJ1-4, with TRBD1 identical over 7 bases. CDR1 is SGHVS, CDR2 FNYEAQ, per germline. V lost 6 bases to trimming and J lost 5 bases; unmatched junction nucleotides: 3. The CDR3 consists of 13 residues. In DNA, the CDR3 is TGTGCCAGCAGACGACAGGGAAATGAAAAACTGTTTTTT. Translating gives CASRRQGNEKLFF.

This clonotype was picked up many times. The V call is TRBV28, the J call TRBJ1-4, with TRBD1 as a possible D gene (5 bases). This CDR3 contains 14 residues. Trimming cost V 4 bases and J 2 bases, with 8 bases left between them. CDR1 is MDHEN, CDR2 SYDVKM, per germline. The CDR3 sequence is CASSSGPTNEKLFF. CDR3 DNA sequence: TGTGCCAGCAGTTCGGGGCCCACTAATGAAAAACTGTTTTTT.

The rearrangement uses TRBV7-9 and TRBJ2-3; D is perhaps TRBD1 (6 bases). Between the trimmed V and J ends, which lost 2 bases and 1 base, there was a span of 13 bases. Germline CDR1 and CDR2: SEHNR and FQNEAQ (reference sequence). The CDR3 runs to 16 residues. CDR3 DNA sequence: TGTGCCAGCAGCTTAACCCGGGACATACGCACAGATACGCAGTATTTT. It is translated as CASSLTRDIRTDTQYF.

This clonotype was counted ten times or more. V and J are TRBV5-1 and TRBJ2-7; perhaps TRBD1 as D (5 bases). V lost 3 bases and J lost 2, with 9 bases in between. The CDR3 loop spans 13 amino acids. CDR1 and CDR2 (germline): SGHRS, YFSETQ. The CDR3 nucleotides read TGCGCCAGCAGCTCCCAGGGCGCCTACGAGCAGTACTTC. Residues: CASSSQGAYEQYF.

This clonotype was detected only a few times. CDR3 coding DNA: TGTGCCAGCAGCGGGGGGATGAGGGATACGCAGTATTTT. Its translation: CASSGGMRDTQYF. The rearrangement uses TRBV9 and TRBJ2-3; D tentatively reads TRBD1 or TRBD2 (5 bases each). V was trimmed by 3 bases and J by 6 bases, leaving 11 bases between them. CDR3 length equals 13 residues. Germline values: CDR1 SGDLS, CDR2 YYNGEE.

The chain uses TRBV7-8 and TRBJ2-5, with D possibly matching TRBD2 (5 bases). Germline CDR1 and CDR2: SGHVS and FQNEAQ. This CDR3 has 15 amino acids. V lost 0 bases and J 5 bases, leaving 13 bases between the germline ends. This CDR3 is CASSLAALGLETQYF. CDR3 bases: TGTGCCAGCAGCTTAGCGGCACTAGGCTTGGAGACCCAGTACTTC.

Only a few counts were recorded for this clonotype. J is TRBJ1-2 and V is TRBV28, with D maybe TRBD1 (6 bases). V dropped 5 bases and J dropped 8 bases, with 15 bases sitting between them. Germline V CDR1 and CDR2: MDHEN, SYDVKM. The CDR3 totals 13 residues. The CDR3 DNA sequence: TGTGCCAGCAGTGAGAACAGGGTGTTAGGCTACACCTTC. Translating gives CASSENRVLGYTF.

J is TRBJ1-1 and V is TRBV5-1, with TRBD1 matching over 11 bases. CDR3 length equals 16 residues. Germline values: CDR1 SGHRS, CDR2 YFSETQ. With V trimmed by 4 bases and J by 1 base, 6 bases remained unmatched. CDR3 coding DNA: TGCGCCAGCAGCCCACGGACAGGGGGCAGGAACACTGAAGCTTTCTTT. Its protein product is CASSPRTGGRNTEAFF.

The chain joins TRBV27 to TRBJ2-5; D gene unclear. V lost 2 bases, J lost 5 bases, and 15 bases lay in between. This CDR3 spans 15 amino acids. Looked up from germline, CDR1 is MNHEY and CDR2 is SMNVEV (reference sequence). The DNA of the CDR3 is TGTGCCAGCAGTTTAAGGGTGGGCCCCCGGGAGACCCAGTACTTC. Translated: CASSLRVGPRETQYF.

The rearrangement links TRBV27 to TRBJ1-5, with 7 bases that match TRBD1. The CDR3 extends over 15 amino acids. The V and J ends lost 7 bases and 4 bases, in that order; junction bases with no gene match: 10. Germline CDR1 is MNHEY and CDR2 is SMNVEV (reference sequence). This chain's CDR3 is CASKGADRPNQPQHF. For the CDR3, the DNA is TGTGCCAGCAAGGGGGCTGACCGACCAAATCAGCCCCAGCATTTT.

CDR3 in DNA: TGCGCCAGCAGCCATTTAATGCATCGACTAATCAGAAACACCGGGGAGCTGTTTTTT. This sequence encodes CASSHLMHRLIRNTGELFF. The genes are TRBV4-1 and TRBJ2-2, with D possibly being TRBD2 (5 bases). V was clipped by 3 bases and J by 2 bases, with 22 bases between them. CDR3 length: 19 amino acids. Germline assignment: CDR1 MGHRA and CDR2 YSYEKL.

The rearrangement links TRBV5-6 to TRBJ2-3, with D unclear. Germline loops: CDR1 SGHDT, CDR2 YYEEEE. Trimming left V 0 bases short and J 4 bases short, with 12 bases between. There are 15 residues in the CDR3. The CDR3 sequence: CASSLGVVAPDTQYF. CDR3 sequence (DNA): TGTGCCAGCAGCTTGGGAGTTGTAGCCCCAGATACGCAGTATTTT.

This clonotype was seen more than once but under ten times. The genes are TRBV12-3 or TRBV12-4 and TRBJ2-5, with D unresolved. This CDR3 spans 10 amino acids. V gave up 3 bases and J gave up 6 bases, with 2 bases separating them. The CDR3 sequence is CASSLKTQYF. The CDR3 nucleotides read TGTGCCAGCAGTTTGAAGACCCAGTACTTC.

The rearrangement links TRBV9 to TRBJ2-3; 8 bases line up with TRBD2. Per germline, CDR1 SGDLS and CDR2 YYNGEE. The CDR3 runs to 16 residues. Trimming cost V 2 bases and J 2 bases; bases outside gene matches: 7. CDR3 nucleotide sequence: TGTGCCAGCAGCGTGTCAACGGGGGGGGTCACAGATACGCAGTATTTT. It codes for CASSVSTGGVTDTQYF.

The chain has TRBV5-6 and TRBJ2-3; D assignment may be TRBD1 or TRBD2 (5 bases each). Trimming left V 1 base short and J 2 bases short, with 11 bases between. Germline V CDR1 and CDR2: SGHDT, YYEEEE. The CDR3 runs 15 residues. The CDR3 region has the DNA TGTGCCAGCAGCTTGTATGGGGGAATCACAGATACGCAGTATTTT. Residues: CASSLYGGITDTQYF.

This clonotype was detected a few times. The CDR3 coding sequence is TGTGCCAGCAGCTTATTGCCCGGGGAGCTGTTTTTT. This translates into CASSLLPGELFF. This sequence joins TRBV7-3 and TRBJ2-2; no firm D call. Germline CDR1 and CDR2: SGHTA and FQGTGA. The CDR3 contains 12 residues. Trimming stripped 2 bases from V and 6 bases from J, with 4 bases between.

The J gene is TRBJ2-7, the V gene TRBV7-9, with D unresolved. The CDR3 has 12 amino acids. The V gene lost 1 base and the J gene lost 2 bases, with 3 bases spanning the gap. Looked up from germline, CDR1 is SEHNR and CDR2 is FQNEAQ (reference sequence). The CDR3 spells CASSLEPYEQYF. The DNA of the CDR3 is TGTGCCAGCAGCTTAGAACCCTACGAGCAGTACTTC. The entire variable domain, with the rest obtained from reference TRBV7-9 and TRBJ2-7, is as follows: DTGVSQNPRHKITKRGQNVTFRCDPISEHNRLYWYRQTLGQGPEFLTYFQNEAQLEKSRLLSDRFSAERPKGSFSTLEIQRTEQGDSAMYLCASSLEPYEQYFGPGTRLTVT.

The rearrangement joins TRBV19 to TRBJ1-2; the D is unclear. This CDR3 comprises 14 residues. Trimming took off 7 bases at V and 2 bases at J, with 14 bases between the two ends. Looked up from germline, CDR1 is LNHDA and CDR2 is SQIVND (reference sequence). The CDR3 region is CASTQPGGNYGYTF. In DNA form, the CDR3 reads TGTGCCAGTACCCAGCCAGGCGGAAACTATGGCTACACCTTC.

The CDR3 is CASSLIGSRATEQFF. The CDR3 DNA follows: TGTGCCAGCAGCTTAATTGGGTCGAGGGCCACAGAGCAGTTCTTC. The V gene is TRBV7-3, the J gene TRBJ2-1; TRBD2 might be the D (5 bases). Trimming cost V 1 base and J 10 bases, with 17 bases left between them. Germline V gene data show CDR1 as SGHTA and CDR2 as FQGTGA. This CDR3 is 15 amino acids long. Full variable domain (outside the CDR3, taken from reference TRBV7-3 and TRBJ2-1): GAGVSQTPSNKVTEKGKYVELRCDPISGHTALYWYRQSLGQGPEFLIYFQGTGAADDSGLPNDRFFAVRPEGSVSTLKIQRTERGDSAVYLCASSLIGSRATEQFFGPGTRLTVL.